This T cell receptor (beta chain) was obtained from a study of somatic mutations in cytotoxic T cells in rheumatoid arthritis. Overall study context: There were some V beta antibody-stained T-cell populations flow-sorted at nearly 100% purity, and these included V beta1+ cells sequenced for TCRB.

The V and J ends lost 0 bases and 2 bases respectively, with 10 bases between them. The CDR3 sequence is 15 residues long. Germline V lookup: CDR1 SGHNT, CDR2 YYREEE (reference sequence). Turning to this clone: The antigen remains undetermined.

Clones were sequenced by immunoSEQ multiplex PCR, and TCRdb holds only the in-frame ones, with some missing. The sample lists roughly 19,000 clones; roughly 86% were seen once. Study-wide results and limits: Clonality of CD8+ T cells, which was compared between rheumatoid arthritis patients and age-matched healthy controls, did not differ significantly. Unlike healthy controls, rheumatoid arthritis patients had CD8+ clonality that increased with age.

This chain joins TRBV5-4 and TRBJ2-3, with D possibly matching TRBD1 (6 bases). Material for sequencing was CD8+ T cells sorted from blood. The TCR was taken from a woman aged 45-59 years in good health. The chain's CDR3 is CASSLGDTYTDTQYF. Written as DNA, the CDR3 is TGTGCCAGCAGCTTGGGGGACACCTACACAGATACGCAGTATTTT.